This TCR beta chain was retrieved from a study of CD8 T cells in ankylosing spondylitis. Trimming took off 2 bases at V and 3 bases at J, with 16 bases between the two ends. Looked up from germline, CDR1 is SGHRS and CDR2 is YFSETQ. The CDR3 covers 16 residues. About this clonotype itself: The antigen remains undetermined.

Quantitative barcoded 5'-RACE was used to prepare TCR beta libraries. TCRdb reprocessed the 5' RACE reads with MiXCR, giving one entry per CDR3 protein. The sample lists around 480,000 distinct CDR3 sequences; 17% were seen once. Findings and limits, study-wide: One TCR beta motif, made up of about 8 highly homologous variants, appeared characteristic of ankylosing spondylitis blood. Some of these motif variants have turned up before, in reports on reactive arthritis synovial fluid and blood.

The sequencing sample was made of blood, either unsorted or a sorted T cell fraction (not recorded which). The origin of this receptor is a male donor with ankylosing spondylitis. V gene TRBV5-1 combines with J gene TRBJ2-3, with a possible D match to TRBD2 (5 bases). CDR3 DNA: TGCGCCAGCAGCTTCCAGCGGTCCAAGGGTACAGATACGCAGTATTTT. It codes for CASSFQRSKGTDTQYF.